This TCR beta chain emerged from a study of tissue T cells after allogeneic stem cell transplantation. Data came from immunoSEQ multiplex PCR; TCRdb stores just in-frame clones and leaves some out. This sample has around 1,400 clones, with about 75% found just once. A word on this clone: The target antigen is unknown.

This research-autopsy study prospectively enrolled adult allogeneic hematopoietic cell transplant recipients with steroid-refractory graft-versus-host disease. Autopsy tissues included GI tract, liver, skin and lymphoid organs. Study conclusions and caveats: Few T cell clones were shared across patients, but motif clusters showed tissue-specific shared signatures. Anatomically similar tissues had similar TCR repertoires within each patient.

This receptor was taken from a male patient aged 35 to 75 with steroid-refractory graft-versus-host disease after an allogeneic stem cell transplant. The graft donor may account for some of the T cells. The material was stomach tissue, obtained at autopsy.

The DNA of the CDR3 is TGCGCCAGCAGCCAAGATGAAAGGGTATCTATTCAGCCCCAGCATTTT. Protein product: CASSQDERVSIQPQHF. J is TRBJ1-5 and V is TRBV4-1; D gene unclear. The CDR3 contains 16 residues. The germline V gene encodes CDR1 MGHRA and CDR2 YSYEKL. V was clipped by 0 bases and J by 6 bases, with 15 bases between them.